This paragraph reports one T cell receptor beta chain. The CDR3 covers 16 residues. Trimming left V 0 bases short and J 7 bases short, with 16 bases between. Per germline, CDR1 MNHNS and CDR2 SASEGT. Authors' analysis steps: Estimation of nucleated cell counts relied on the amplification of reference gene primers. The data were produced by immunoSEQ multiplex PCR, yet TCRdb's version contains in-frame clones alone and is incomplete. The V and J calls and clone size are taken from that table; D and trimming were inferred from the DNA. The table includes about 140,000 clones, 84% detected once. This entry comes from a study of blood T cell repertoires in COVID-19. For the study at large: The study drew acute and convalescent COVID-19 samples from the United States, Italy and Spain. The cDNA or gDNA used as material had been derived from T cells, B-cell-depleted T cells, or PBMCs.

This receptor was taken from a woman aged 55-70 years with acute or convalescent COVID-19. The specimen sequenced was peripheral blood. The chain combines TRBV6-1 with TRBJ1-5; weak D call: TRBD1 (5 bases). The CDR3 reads CASSEARPKEGQPQHF. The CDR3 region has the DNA TGTGCCAGCAGTGAAGCGCGCCCTAAGGAGGGGCAGCCCCAGCATTTT.